What follows are 7 T cell receptor beta chains derived from one specimen sequenced in a study of cytomegalovirus exposure and HLA in healthy donors. TCRdb's copy holds only in-frame clones and misses some; the assay was immunoSEQ multiplex PCR. The sample lists over 75,000 clones, 75% to 90% occurring once. The sequencing sample was made of PBMCs. Receptors originate from a man younger than 30 in good health and CMV-seropositive.

V is TRBV5-1 and J is TRBJ2-2; D is unresolved. V lost 1 base and J 6 bases, leaving 7 bases between the germline ends. The CDR3 consists of 13 residues. Germline values: CDR1 SGHRS, CDR2 YFSETQ. CDR3 sequence reads: CASSLRSPGELFF. The CDR3 DNA reads TGCGCCAGCAGCTTGCGTAGCCCCGGGGAGCTGTTTTTT.

The chain joins TRBV9 to TRBJ1-4, with a tentative D call TRBD1 (6 bases). Germline CDR1 SGDLS, CDR2 YYNGEE. The length of the CDR3 is 17 residues. V was trimmed by 3 bases and J by 6 bases, leaving 21 bases between them. Written as DNA, the CDR3 is TGTGCCAGCAGCGGGGGGCCCAATTCAATCCTTGATGAAAAACTGTTTTTT. This encodes CASSGGPNSILDEKLFF.

The V call is TRBV5-4, the J call TRBJ2-3; TRBD1 aligns across 11 bases. The trim removed 6 bases at V and 2 bases at J, leaving 5 bases unmatched. CDR1 is SGHNT, CDR2 YYREEE, per germline (reference sequence). The CDR3 consists of 15 residues. The CDR3 sequence is CASMDRGRLTDTQYF. CDR3 sequence (DNA): TGTGCCAGCATGGACAGGGGGCGACTCACAGATACGCAGTATTTT. The full variable domain, completed using reference TRBV5-4 and TRBJ2-3, is ETGVTQSPTHLIKTRGQQVTLRCSSQSGHNTVSWYQQALGQGPQFIFQYYREEENGRGNFPPRFSGLQFPNYSSELNVNALELDDSALYLCASMDRGRLTDTQYFGPGTRLTVL.

This sequence joins TRBV5-8 and TRBJ2-7; 13 bases fit TRBD2. This CDR3 comprises 15 residues. Trimming cost V 3 bases and J 4 bases; bases outside gene matches: 4. The germline CDR1 and CDR2 sequences are SGHTS and YDEGEE. The CDR3 region has the DNA TGTGCCAGCAGCTGGACTAGCGGGAGTTGGTACGAGCAGTACTTC. Translation gives CASSWTSGSWYEQYF.

The chain joins TRBV19 to TRBJ2-5, with 8 bases fitting TRBD2. Germline CDR1 reads LNHDA; CDR2 reads SQIVND (reference sequence). Losses at the gene ends were 6 bases for V and 5 bases for J; bases not matched to a gene: 5. The CDR3 consists of 13 residues. The CDR3 DNA reads TGTGCCAGTAGCCCCGGGGGGGCTGAGACCCAGTACTTC. Translated: CASSPGGAETQYF.

V and J are TRBV7-3 and TRBJ2-1; 8 bases fit TRBD1. CDR3 length: 13 residues. CDR1 is SGHTA and CDR2 is FQGTGA in the germline V gene. Losses at the gene ends were 5 bases for V and 7 bases for J; bases not matched to a gene: 4. The CDR3 here is CASSHTGGNEQFF. The CDR3 DNA is TGTGCCAGCAGCCATACAGGGGGGAATGAGCAGTTCTTC. The complete variable domain, with remaining parts taken from reference TRBV7-3 and TRBJ2-1, reads GAGVSQTPSNKVTEKGKYVELRCDPISGHTALYWYRQSLGQGPEFLIYFQGTGAADDSGLPNDRFFAVRPEGSVSTLKIQRTERGDSAVYLCASSHTGGNEQFFGPGTRLTVL.

This clone was recorded once. The chain carries TRBV30 and TRBJ2-2; 7 nucleotides line up with TRBD1. This CDR3 region has 19 residues. With 1 base clipped from V and 3 bases from J, the junction kept 17 bases outside the gene matches. Germline CDR1 reads GTSNPN; CDR2 reads SVGIG (reference sequence). CDR3 sequence reads: CAWSGLWRTGTRYTGELFF. Here the CDR3 DNA reads TGTGCCTGGAGTGGTTTATGGAGGACAGGTACCCGTTACACCGGGGAGCTGTTTTTT. The full variable domain, completed using reference TRBV30 and TRBJ2-2, is SQTIHQWPATLVQPVGSPLSLECTVEGTSNPNLYWYRQAAGRGLQLLFYSVGIGQISSEVPQNLSASRPQDRQFILSSKKLLLSDSGFYLCAWSGLWRTGTRYTGELFFGEGSRLTVL.